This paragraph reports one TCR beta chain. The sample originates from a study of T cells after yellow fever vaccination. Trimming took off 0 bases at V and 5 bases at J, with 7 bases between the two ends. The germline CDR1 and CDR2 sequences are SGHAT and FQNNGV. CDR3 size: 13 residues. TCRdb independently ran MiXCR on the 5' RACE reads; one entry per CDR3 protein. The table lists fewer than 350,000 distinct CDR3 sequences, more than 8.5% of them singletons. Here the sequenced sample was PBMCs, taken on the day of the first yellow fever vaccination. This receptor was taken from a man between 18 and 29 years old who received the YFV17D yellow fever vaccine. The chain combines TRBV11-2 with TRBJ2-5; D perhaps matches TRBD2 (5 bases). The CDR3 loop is CASSLDSGETQYF. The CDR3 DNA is TGTGCCAGCAGCTTAGACAGCGGCGAGACCCAGTACTTC. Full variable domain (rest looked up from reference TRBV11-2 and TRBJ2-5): EAGVAQSPRYKIIEKRQSVAFWCNPISGHATLYWYQQILGQGPKLLIQFQNNGVVDDSQLPKDRFSAERLKGVDSTLKIQPAKLEDSAVYLCASSLDSGETQYFGPGTRLLVL.